These 4 T cell receptor beta chains were all obtained from the same sample, sequenced in a study of T cells and Merkel cell carcinoma outcomes. Method: immunoSEQ multiplex PCR; TCRdb's copy keeps in-frame clones and lacks some. The data contain 11,000 to 15,000 clones, roughly 90% of them singletons. Sample: tumor tissue from Merkel cell carcinoma. All receptors come from a human donor with Merkel cell carcinoma.

V gene TRBV5-1 combines with J gene TRBJ2-3; D perhaps matches TRBD2 (7 bases). V was cut by 1 base and J by 0 bases, with 21 bases left in between. The CDR3 is 19 residues long. Germline values: CDR1 SGHRS, CDR2 YFSETQ. In DNA, the CDR3 is TGCGCCAGCAGCTTGAGAGTAACAGGGAGGGCCTCTAGCACAGATACGCAGTATTTT. Its protein product is CASSLRVTGRASSTDTQYF.

This clone was counted a single time. Other DNA sequences within the sample encode an identical CDR3. The chain uses TRBV7-2 and TRBJ2-3; D unclear. The CDR3 loop spans 12 amino acids. V was shortened by 4 bases and J by 2 bases, with 4 bases between the two germline ends. Germline CDR1 SGHTA, CDR2 FQGNSA. This CDR3 reads CASSSYTDTQYF. In DNA, the CDR3 is TGTGCCAGCAGCTCCTACACAGATACGCAGTATTTT.

V and J are TRBV4-2 and TRBJ2-5, with 10 bases identical to TRBD2. J gave up 4 bases and V 2 bases, and 4 bases lay outside the gene matches. Germline CDR1 and CDR2: LGHNA and YNFKEQ. The CDR3 runs to 15 residues. In DNA, the CDR3 is TGTGCCAGCAGCCAACTAGCGGGGGTGGGAGAGACCCAGTACTTC. Translated: CASSQLAGVGETQYF.

The V gene is TRBV19, the J gene TRBJ1-3; unclear D gene. This CDR3 has 13 amino acids. The V end was cut by 6 bases, the J end by 2 bases, with 8 bases between. Germline V gene data show CDR1 as LNHDA and CDR2 as SQIVND (reference sequence). Here the CDR3 reads CASSVTTGNTIYF. CDR3 bases: TGTGCCAGTAGCGTAACGACTGGAAACACCATATATTTT.